This is a list of T cell receptor beta chains from one sample in a study of neoadjuvant anti-PD-1 for oral cavity cancer. The assay was immunoSEQ multiplex PCR, and TCRdb's table has in-frame clones only and misses some. In the table there are about 7,800 clones, approximately 70% of which are singletons. The input for sequencing was PBMCs, taken after nivolumab (anti-PD-1) treatment. These receptors were taken from a person aged 40 to 85 with oral cavity squamous cell carcinoma. CDR3s include the opening cysteine and the closing phenylalanine or tryptophan. For some rows the clone size is stated as once, few or many, or as a class when expanded; others skip it.

v_call	clone_size	cdr3_length	cdr3_aa
TRBV7-2	.	14	CASSLFRGQGEQYF
TRBV19	.	15	CASSTPVGAGNTIYF
TRBV7-9	.	15	CASSLSEAALNEQFF
TRBV9	.	15	CASSVLTDHTDTQYF
TRBV18	.	16	CASSPRQGTSYNEQFF
TRBV2	.	14	CASRPGTNSYEQYF
TRBV27	.	14	CASSFGQANTEAFF
TRBV7-2	.	13	CASSLDQGEKLFF
TRBV5-5	.	14	CASSLALRGNEQFF
TRBV29-1	.	14	CSVQGAATNEKLFF
TRBV6-6	.	16	CASSHGGNLAKNIQYF
TRBV5-6	.	13	CASSSPPGYGYTF
TRBV2	.	14	CASRYWGQDEKLFF
TRBV6-6	.	16	CASSSDRDREFYEQYF
TRBV29-1	.	14	CSVATGTEGAEAFF
TRBV19	.	12	CASEDRGLRQFF
TRBV19	.	13	CASQDRNNEKLFF
TRBV9	.	12	CASSRDGTEAFF
TRBV5-6	.	15	CASSPDTAANTEAFF
TRBV5-6	.	15	CASSSSGDPYNEQFF
TRBV6-5	.	13	CASSTGGMGIQYF
TRBV4-1	.	17	CASSQDQDRGGVQPQHF
TRBV15	.	13	CATSSDSNQPQHF
TRBV4-3	.	17	CASSQGYAGGRVYGYTF
TRBV5-1	.	17	CASSLTSGGLIPGELFF
TRBV19	.	14	CASSIRGTGPEAFF
TRBV7-9	.	16	CASSAWTGESKNIQYF
TRBV7-8	.	16	CASSLLAGGDYETQYF
TRBV6-6	few	16	CASSYSLQYVNYGYTF
TRBV10-3	.	15	CAISGQAAPDNEQFF
TRBV5-6	.	15	CASSFGGAPSYEQYF
TRBV2	.	15	CASSERTGASYEQYF
TRBV6-1	.	13	CASSSDMLREQYF
TRBV4-1	few	16	CASSRGDSRESYEQYF
TRBV6-5	.	15	CASSYRDSHNSPLHF